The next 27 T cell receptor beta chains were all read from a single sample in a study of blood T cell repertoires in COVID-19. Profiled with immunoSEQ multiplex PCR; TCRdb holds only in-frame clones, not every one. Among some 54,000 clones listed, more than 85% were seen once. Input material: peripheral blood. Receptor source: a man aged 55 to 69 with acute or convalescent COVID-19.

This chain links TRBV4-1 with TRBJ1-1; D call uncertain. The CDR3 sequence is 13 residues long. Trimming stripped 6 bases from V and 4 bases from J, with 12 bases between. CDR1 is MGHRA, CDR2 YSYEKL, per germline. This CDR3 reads CASRWTLRTEAFF. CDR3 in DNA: TGCGCCAGCAGGTGGACTCTACGCACTGAAGCTTTCTTT.

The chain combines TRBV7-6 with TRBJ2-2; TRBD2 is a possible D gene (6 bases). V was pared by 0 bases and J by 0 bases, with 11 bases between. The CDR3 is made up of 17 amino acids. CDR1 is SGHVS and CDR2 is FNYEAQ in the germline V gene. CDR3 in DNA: TGTGCCAGCAGCTTAGCTGGGGGGTTCGCGAACACCGGGGAGCTGTTTTTT. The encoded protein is CASSLAGGFANTGELFF.

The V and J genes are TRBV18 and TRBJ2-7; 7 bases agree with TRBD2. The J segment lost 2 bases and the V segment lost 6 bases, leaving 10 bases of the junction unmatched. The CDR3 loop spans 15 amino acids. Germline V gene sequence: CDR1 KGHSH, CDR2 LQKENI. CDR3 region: CASSKPAAGAYEQYF. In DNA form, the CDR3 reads TGTGCCAGCTCGAAACCAGCCGCGGGGGCCTACGAGCAGTACTTC.

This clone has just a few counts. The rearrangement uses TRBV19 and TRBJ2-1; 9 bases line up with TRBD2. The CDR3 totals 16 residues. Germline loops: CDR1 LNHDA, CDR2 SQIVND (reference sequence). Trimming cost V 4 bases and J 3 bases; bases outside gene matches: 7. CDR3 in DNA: TGTGCCAGTAGTAGTAGGCTAGCGGGGAACTACAATGAGCAGTTCTTC. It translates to CASSSRLAGNYNEQFF. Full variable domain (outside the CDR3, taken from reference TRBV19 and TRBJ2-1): DGGITQSPKYLFRKEGQNVTLSCEQNLNHDAMYWYRQDPGQGLRLIYYSQIVNDFQKGDIAEGYSVSREKKESFPLTVTSAQKNPTAFYLCASSSRLAGNYNEQFFGPGTRLTVL.

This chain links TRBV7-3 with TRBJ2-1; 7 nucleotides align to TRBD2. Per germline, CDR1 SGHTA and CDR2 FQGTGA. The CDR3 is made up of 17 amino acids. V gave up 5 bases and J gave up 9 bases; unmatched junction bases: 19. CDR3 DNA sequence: TGTGCCAGCAGCCCCTACTGGGCGGGAGAGGGTACAAGTGAGCAGTTCTTC. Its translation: CASSPYWAGEGTSEQFF.

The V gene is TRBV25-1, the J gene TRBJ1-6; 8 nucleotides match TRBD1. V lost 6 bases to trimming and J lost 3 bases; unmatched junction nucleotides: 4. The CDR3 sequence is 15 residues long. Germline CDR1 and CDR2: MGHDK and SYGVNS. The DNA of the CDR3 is TGTGCCAGCAGGGAGACAGGGGACTATAATTCACCCCTCCACTTT. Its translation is CASRETGDYNSPLHF.

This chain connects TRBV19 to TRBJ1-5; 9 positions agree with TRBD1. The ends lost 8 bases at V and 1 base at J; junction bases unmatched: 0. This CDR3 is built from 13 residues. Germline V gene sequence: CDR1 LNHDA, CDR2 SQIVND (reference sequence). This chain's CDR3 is CASGTGSNQPQHF. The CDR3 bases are TGTGCCAGTGGGACAGGGAGCAATCAGCCCCAGCATTTT.

CDR3 DNA sequence: TGTGCCAGCAGCCCAAAACCAGCGACAGCCTATGGCTACACCTTC. Encoded protein: CASSPKPATAYGYTF. The gene calls are TRBV7-9 and TRBJ1-2; tentative D call: TRBD1 (5 bases). Trimming pared 5 bases from V and 4 bases from J, leaving 17 bases between. The CDR3 is 15 amino acids. The germline CDR1 and CDR2 sequences are SEHNR and FQNEAQ (reference sequence).

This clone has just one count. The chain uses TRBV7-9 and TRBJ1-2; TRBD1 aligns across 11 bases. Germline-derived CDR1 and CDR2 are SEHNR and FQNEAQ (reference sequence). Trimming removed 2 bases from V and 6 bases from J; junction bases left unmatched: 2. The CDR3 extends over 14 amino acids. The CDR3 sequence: CASSLQGQGDGYTF. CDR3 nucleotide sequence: TGTGCCAGCAGCTTACAGGGACAGGGGGATGGCTACACCTTC. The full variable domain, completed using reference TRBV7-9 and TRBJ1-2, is DTGVSQNPRHKITKRGQNVTFRCDPISEHNRLYWYRQTLGQGPEFLTYFQNEAQLEKSRLLSDRFSAERPKGSFSTLEIQRTEQGDSAMYLCASSLQGQGDGYTFGSGTRLTVV.

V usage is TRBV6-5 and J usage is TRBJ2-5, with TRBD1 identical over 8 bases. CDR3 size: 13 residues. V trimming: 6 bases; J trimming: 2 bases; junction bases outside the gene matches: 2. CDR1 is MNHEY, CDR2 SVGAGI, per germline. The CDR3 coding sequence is TGTGCCAGCAGGCAGGGGGCGCAAGAGACCCAGTACTTC. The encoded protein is CASRQGAQETQYF.

The CDR3 coding sequence is TGTGCCAGCACCGGGAGGGCTGAAGCTTTCTTT. Its protein product is CASTGRAEAFF. This chain links TRBV2 with TRBJ1-1; no firm D call. CDR3 size: 11 residues. Germline V gene data show CDR1 as SNHLY and CDR2 as FYNNEI. Between the trimmed V and J ends, which lost 7 bases and 6 bases, there was a span of 9 bases.

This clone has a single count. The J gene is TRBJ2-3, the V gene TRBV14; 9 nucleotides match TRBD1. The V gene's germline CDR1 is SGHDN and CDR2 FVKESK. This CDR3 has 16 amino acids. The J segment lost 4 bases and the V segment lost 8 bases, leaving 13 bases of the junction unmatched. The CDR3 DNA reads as TGTGCCAGCGGACTTCCCGGGACAGGGTATGCAGATACGCAGTATTTT. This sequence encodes CASGLPGTGYADTQYF.

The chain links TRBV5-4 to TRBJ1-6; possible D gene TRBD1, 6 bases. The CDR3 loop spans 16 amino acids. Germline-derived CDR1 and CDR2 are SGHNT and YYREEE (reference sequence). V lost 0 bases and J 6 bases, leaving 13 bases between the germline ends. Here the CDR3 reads CASSLEAGTLNSPLHF. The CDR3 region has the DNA TGTGCCAGCAGCTTGGAAGCCGGGACACTTAATTCACCCCTCCACTTT.

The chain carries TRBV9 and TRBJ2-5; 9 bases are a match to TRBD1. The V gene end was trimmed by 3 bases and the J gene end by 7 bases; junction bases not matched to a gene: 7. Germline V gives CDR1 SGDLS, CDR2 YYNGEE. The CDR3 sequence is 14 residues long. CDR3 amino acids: CASSASGQGTTQYF. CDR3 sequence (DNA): TGTGCCAGCAGCGCGAGCGGACAGGGGACGACCCAGTACTTC.

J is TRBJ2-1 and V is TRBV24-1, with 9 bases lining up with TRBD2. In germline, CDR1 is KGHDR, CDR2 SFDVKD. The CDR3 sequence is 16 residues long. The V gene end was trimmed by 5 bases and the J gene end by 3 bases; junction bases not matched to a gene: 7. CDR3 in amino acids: CATSGGSGRGYNEQFF. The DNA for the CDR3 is TGTGCCACCAGTGGGGGTAGCGGGAGAGGCTACAATGAGCAGTTCTTC.

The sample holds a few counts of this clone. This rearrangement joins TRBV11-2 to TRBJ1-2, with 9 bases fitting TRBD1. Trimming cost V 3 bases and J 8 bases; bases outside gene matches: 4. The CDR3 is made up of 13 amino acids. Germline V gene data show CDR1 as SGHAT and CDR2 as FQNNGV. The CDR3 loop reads CASSLGQGQGYTF. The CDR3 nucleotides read TGTGCCAGCAGCTTGGGACAGGGCCAGGGCTACACCTTC.

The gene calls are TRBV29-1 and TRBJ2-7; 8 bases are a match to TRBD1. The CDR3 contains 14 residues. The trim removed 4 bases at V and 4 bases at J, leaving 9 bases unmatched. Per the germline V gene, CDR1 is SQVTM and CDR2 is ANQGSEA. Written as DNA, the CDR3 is TGCAGCGTTGTTGGGGCAGGGGGCGCGTACGAGCAGTACTTC. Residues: CSVVGAGGAYEQYF.

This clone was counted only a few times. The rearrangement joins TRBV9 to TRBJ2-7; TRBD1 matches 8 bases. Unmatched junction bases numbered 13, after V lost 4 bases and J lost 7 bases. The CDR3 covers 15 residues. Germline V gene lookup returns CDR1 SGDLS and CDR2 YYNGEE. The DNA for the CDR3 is TGTGCCAGCAGCACCTCCGGGACAGGCGATACGGAGCAGTACTTC. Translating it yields CASSTSGTGDTEQYF.

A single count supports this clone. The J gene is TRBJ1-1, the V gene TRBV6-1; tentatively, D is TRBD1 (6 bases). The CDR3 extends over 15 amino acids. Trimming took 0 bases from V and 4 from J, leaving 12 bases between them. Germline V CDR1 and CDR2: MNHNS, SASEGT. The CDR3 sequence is CASSEADRIGTEAFF. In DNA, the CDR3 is TGTGCCAGCAGTGAAGCCGACAGGATTGGCACTGAAGCTTTCTTT.

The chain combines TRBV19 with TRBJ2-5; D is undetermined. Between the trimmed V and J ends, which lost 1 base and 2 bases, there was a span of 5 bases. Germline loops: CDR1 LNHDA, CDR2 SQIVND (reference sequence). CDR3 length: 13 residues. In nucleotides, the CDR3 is TGTGCCAGTAGTATAGGGCGGCAAGAGACCCAGTACTTC. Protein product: CASSIGRQETQYF.

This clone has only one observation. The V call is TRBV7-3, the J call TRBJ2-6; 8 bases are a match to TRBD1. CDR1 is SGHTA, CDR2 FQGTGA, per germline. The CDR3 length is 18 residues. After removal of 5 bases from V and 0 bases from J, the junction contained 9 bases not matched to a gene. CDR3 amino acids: CASSISGGVPSGANVLTF. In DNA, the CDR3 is TGTGCCAGCAGCATATCAGGGGGCGTCCCCTCTGGGGCCAACGTCCTGACTTTC.

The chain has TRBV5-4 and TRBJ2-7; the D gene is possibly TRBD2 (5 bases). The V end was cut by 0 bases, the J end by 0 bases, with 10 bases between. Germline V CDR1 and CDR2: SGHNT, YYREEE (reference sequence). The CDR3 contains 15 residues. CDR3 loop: CASSLAATTSYEQYF. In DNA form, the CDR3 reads TGTGCCAGCAGCTTGGCCGCGACTACCTCCTACGAGCAGTACTTC.

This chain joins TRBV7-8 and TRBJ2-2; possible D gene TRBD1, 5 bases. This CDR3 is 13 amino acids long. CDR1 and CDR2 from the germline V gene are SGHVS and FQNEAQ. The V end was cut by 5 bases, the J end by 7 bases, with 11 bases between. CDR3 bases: TGTGCCAGCAGCCAGCAGGGATACGGGGAGCTGTTTTTT. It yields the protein CASSQQGYGELFF.

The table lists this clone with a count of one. The CDR3 spells CASSSTTSGRGDEQYF. As DNA, the CDR3 is TGTGCCAGTAGCTCCACCACTAGCGGGAGGGGAGACGAGCAGTACTTC. This sequence joins TRBV19 and TRBJ2-7; 13 bases match TRBD2. The CDR3 is made up of 16 amino acids. Per germline, CDR1 LNHDA and CDR2 SQIVND (reference sequence). V shed 6 bases, J shed 5 bases, and the junction held 10 bases outside the gene matches.

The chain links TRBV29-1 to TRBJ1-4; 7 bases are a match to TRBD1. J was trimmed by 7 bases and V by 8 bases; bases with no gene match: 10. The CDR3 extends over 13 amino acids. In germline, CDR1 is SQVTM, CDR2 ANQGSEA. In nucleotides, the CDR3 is TGCAGCTTCCAGGAGGGGGCACGTGAAAAACTGTTTTTT. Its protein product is CSFQEGAREKLFF.

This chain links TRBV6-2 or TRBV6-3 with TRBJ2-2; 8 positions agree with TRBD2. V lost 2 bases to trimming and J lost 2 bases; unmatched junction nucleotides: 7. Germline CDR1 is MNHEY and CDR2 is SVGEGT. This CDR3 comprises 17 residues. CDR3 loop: CASSYPGAGVNTGELFF. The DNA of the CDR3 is TGTGCCAGCAGTTACCCAGGAGCGGGGGTAAACACCGGGGAGCTGTTTTTT.

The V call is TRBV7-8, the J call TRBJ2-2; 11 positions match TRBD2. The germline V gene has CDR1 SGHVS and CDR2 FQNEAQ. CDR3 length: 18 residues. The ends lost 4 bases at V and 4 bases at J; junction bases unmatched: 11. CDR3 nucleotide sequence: TGTGCCAGCAGCTCCGGACTAGCGGGCGCTCCTGTCACCGGGGAGCTGTTTTTT. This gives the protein CASSSGLAGAPVTGELFF.